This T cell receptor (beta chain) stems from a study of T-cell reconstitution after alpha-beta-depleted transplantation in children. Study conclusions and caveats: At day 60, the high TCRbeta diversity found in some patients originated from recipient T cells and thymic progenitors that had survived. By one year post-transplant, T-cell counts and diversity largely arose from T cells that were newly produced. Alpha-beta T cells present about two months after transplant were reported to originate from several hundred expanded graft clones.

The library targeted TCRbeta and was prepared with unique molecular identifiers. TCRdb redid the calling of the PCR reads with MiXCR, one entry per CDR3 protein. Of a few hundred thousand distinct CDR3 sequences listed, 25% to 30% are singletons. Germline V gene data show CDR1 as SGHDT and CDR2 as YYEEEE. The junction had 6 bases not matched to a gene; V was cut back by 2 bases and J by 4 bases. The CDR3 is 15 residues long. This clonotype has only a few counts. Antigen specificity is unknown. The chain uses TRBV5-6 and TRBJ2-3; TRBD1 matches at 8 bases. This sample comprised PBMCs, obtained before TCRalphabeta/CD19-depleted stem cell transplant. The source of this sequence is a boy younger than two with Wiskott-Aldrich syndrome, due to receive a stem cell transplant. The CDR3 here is CASSFPDRVSDTQYF. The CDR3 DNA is TGTGCCAGCAGCTTCCCGGACAGGGTGTCAGATACGCAGTATTTT.